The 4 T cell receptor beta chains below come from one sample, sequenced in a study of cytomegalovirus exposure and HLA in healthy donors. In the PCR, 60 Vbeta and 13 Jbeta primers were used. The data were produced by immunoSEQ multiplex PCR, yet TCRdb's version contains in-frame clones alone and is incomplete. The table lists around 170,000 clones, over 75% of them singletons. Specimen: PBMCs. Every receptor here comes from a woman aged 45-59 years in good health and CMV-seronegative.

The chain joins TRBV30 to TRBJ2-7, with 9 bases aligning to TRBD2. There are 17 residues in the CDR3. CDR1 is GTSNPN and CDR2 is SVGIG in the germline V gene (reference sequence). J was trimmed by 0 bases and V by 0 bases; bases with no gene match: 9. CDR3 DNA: TGTGCCTGGAGTGTTGAGGCGGGGGGGATAAGCTCCTACGAGCAGTACTTC. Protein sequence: CAWSVEAGGISSYEQYF.

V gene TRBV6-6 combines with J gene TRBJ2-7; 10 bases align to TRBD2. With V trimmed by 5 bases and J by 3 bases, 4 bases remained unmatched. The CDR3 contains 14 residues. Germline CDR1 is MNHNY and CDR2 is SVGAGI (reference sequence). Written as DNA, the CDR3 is TGTGCCAGCAGTAAACTAGCGGGGTACTACGAGCAGTACTTC. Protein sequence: CASSKLAGYYEQYF.

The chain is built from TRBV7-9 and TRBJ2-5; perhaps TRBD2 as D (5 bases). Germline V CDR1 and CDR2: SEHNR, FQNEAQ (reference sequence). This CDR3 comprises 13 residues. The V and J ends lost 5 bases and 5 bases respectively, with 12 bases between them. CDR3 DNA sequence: TGTGCCAGCAGCCCAGGACTGGGGGAGACCCAGTACTTC. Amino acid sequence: CASSPGLGETQYF. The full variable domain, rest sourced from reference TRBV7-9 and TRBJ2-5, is DTGVSQNPRHKITKRGQNVTFRCDPISEHNRLYWYRQTLGQGPEFLTYFQNEAQLEKSRLLSDRFSAERPKGSFSTLEIQRTEQGDSAMYLCASSPGLGETQYFGPGTRLLVL.

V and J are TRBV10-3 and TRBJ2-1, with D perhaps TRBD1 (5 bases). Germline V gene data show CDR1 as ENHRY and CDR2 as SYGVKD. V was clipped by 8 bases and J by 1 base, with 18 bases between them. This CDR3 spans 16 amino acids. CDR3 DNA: TGTGCCATCGGGGCGGTCCCTCCCGAGTCCTACAATGAGCAGTTCTTC. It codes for CAIGAVPPESYNEQFF.